These T cell receptor beta chains were read from a single sample in a study of blood T cell repertoires in COVID-19. TCRdb's table, derived via immunoSEQ multiplex PCR, lists solely in-frame clones and lacks some. The table lists 330,000 or so clones, approximately 84% of them singletons. The sample consisted of PBMCs or T cells enriched from blood (not recorded which). These receptors originate from a woman under 40 who had recovered from COVID-19. The CDR3 runs from the conserved cysteine through the conserved F or W. The order of the fields is V gene, J gene, clone size, D gene, CDR3 protein, CDR3 DNA. A D gene is named only where the DNA matches it firmly. Clone size is stated in some rows and not others, as once, few, many or a class when expanded.

TRBV7-6	TRBJ2-3	few	.	CASSLSRGYTDTQYF	TGTGCCAGCAGCTTATCTAGGGGATACACAGATACGCAGTATTTT
TRBV15	TRBJ1-4	.	TRBD1	CATSRPPLQGAFLEKLFF	TGTGCCACCAGCAGACCTCCCCTACAGGGGGCATTTTTGGAAAAACTGTTTTTT
TRBV5-1	TRBJ2-7	.	.	CASSAEPGSSYEQYF	TGCGCCAGCAGTGCAGAACCGGGGTCCTCCTACGAGCAGTACTTC
TRBV5-4	TRBJ1-3	.	TRBD1	CASSLGTGGKGNTIYF	TGTGCCAGCAGCCTAGGGACAGGGGGCAAAGGAAACACCATATATTTT
TRBV23-1	TRBJ2-6	once	TRBD1	CASRHTPGQGSSGANVLTF	TGCGCCAGCAGACATACCCCGGGACAGGGGTCTTCTGGGGCCAACGTCCTGACTTTC
TRBV28	TRBJ2-1	.	TRBD2	CASSPGTSRGEQFF	TGTGCCAGCAGTCCCGGGACTAGCAGGGGTGAGCAGTTCTTC
TRBV29-1	TRBJ2-1	.	.	CSVELSPGAYNEQFF	TGCAGCGTTGAACTCTCCCCCGGGGCCTACAATGAGCAGTTCTTC
TRBV24-1	TRBJ1-2	.	.	CATEGTTNGYTF	TGTGCCACCGAAGGAACAACTAATGGCTACACCTTC
TRBV15	TRBJ2-1	.	.	CATSGSRAYNEQFF	TGTGCCACCAGCGGCAGCAGGGCGTACAATGAGCAGTTCTTC
TRBV4-2	TRBJ1-4	once	.	CASSQVPRTNEKLFF	TGTGCCAGCAGCCAAGTTCCGAGAACTAATGAAAAACTGTTTTTT
TRBV7-9	TRBJ1-6	.	.	CASSAQPYEGSPLHF	TGTGCCAGCAGCGCACAGCCCTATGAAGGTTCACCCCTCCACTTT
TRBV11-2	TRBJ1-2	.	.	CASSIGQITNYGYTF	TGTGCCAGCAGCATCGGACAGATTACTAACTATGGCTACACCTTC
TRBV2	TRBJ2-3	.	.	CASRLLDSNTDTQYF	TGTGCCAGCCGTCTCCTCGACTCCAACACAGATACGCAGTATTTT
TRBV29-1	TRBJ1-1	.	.	CSVEYHRPNTEAFF	TGCAGCGTTGAATATCACAGGCCCAACACTGAAGCTTTCTTT
TRBV12-3/TRBV12-4	TRBJ1-5	.	.	CASSPGNQPQHF	TGTGCCAGCAGCCCGGGGAATCAGCCCCAGCATTTT
TRBV27	TRBJ2-1	few	.	CASSLYRGYNEQFF	TGTGCCAGCAGTTTATATAGGGGATACAATGAGCAGTTCTTC
TRBV2	TRBJ2-3	.	TRBD2	CASSAQLAVTDTQYF	TGTGCCAGCAGTGCGCAACTAGCGGTCACAGATACGCAGTATTTT
TRBV11-2	TRBJ2-5	.	.	CASRPRTATFLYF	TGTGCCAGCAGGCCCCGGACAGCAACTTTCCTTTACTTC
TRBV7-2	TRBJ2-1	.	TRBD2	CASSLERLAEQFF	TGTGCCAGCAGCTTAGAGCGACTAGCGGAGCAGTTCTTC
TRBV28	TRBJ1-2	.	TRBD1	CASSAQGAPNYGYTF	TGTGCCAGCAGTGCGCAGGGGGCGCCAAACTATGGCTACACCTTC
TRBV3-1/TRBV3-2	TRBJ1-1	once	.	CASSLRGVGRKNTEAFF	TGTGCCAGCAGCCTCAGGGGTGTAGGACGGAAGAACACTGAAGCTTTCTTT
TRBV5-4	TRBJ2-1	.	.	CASSLGGDLNEQFF	TGTGCCAGCAGCTTGGGGGGGGACCTTAATGAGCAGTTCTTC
TRBV19	TRBJ1-5	.	TRBD1	CASHETPATGNQPQHF	TGTGCCAGCCATGAAACGCCGGCGACAGGGAATCAGCCCCAGCATTTT
TRBV14	TRBJ2-1	.	.	CASSRARSHGYNEQFF	TGTGCCAGCAGCCGAGCGCGATCCCACGGTTACAATGAGCAGTTCTTC
TRBV7-2	TRBJ2-7	.	TRBD2	CASSLAGGPSYEQYF	TGTGCCAGCAGCTTAGCGGGAGGGCCCTCCTACGAGCAGTACTTC
TRBV11-2	TRBJ1-1	.	.	CASRREGTEAFF	TGTGCCAGCAGGAGGGAGGGGACTGAAGCTTTCTTT
TRBV5-1	TRBJ1-2	.	TRBD1	CASSHRQGEANYGYTF	TGCGCCAGCAGCCACCGACAGGGCGAAGCTAACTATGGCTACACCTTC
TRBV30	TRBJ1-1	.	TRBD1	CAWSGPPGQGHTEAFF	TGTGCCTGGAGTGGACCCCCAGGACAGGGGCACACTGAAGCTTTCTTT
TRBV3-1/TRBV3-2	TRBJ2-2	.	TRBD1	CASSQGQGAGELFF	TGTGCCAGCAGCCAGGGACAGGGGGCCGGGGAGCTGTTTTTT
TRBV24-1	TRBJ1-2	.	.	CATSEGGDYGYTF	TGTGCCACCAGTGAAGGGGGAGACTATGGCTACACCTTC
TRBV9	TRBJ2-3	.	TRBD2	CASSPRTSGTDTQYF	TGTGCCAGCAGCCCACGGACTAGCGGCACAGATACGCAGTATTTT
TRBV6-5	TRBJ1-5	.	.	CASSWTVGQPQHF	TGTGCCAGCAGTTGGACAGTAGGTCAGCCCCAGCATTTT
TRBV5-1	TRBJ1-1	.	.	CASSVLYSLNTEAFF	TGCGCCAGCAGCGTTCTCTACTCCCTGAACACTGAAGCTTTCTTT
TRBV6-5	TRBJ1-2	.	.	CASLSFGGYGYTF	TGTGCCAGCCTCTCTTTCGGGGGCTATGGCTACACCTTC
TRBV18	TRBJ2-7	.	TRBD1	CASSREQGDYEQYF	TGTGCCAGCTCCCGAGAACAGGGGGACTACGAGCAGTACTTC
TRBV7-2	TRBJ1-1	.	.	CASSFGGSTEAFF	TGTGCCAGCAGCTTCGGGGGTTCCACTGAAGCTTTCTTT
TRBV4-1	TRBJ2-3	.	TRBD2	CASSQGSNSGSTDTQYF	TGCGCCAGCAGCCAAGGGAGTAATAGCGGGAGTACAGATACGCAGTATTTT
TRBV7-9	TRBJ1-1	few	.	CASSLVGNTEAFF	TGTGCCAGCAGCTTAGTCGGGAACACTGAAGCTTTCTTT
TRBV10-3	TRBJ2-3	.	TRBD2	CAISDGAGGFETQYF	TGTGCCATCAGTGACGGAGCGGGGGGTTTTGAGACGCAGTATTTT
TRBV11-1	TRBJ2-3	.	.	CASSSVTDTQYF	TGTGCCAGCAGCTCCGTAACAGATACGCAGTATTTT
TRBV5-8	TRBJ1-6	.	.	CASSLEGPQSPLHF	TGTGCCAGCAGCTTGGAGGGGCCCCAATCACCCCTCCACTTT
TRBV28	TRBJ1-5	.	.	CASRGPNQPQHF	TGTGCCAGCAGGGGGCCCAATCAGCCCCAGCATTTT
TRBV10-3	TRBJ2-7	.	.	CAISETGNYEQYF	TGTGCCATCAGTGAGACAGGAAACTACGAGCAGTACTTC
TRBV2	TRBJ2-1	.	TRBD1	CASSWDSRYNEQFF	TGTGCCAGCAGTTGGGACAGTAGATACAATGAGCAGTTCTTC
TRBV28	TRBJ1-1	.	.	CASSEHGTEAFF	TGTGCCAGCAGTGAGCACGGGACTGAAGCTTTCTTT
TRBV30	TRBJ1-5	once	.	CAWSVGGAPPNQPQHF	TGTGCCTGGAGTGTCGGGGGGGCTCCCCCCAATCAGCCCCAGCATTTT
TRBV9	TRBJ1-4	.	.	CASSGDRGYEKLFF	TGTGCCAGCAGCGGAGACCGGGGGTACGAAAAACTGTTTTTT
TRBV4-2	TRBJ1-1	.	.	CASNSVLEGNTEAFF	TGTGCCAGCAACTCGGTTTTGGAGGGTAACACTGAAGCTTTCTTT
TRBV4-2	TRBJ2-5	.	TRBD1	CASSQPGTGGGETQYF	TGTGCCAGCAGCCAACCCGGGACAGGGGGCGGGGAGACCCAGTACTTC
TRBV3-1/TRBV3-2	TRBJ2-1	.	.	CASSRASYNEQFF	TGTGCCAGCAGCCGAGCTAGCTACAATGAGCAGTTCTTC
TRBV6-5	TRBJ1-2	.	TRBD1	CASSYSGDRVWGYTF	TGTGCCAGCAGTTACTCGGGGGACAGGGTTTGGGGCTACACCTTC
TRBV28	TRBJ1-6	.	TRBD1	CASRGTGGDWGNSPLHF	TGTGCCAGCAGGGGGACAGGGGGAGATTGGGGGAATTCACCCCTCCACTTT
TRBV11-3	TRBJ2-1	.	TRBD2	CASSLGREHEQFF	TGTGCCAGCAGCTTAGGGCGGGAGCATGAGCAGTTCTTC
TRBV28	TRBJ1-1	.	TRBD1	CASSGTTGLAFF	TGTGCCAGCAGCGGAACGACAGGGTTGGCTTTCTTT
TRBV19	TRBJ1-1	.	TRBD1	CASSPLTGLNTEAFF	TGTGCCAGTAGTCCTCTGACAGGGCTGAACACTGAAGCTTTCTTT
TRBV2	TRBJ2-5	.	TRBD2	CASSPSGGIITQYF	TGTGCCAGCAGTCCTAGCGGGGGGATTATAACCCAGTACTTC
TRBV5-8	TRBJ2-7	.	.	CASSLSGGEQYF	TGTGCCAGCAGCTTGTCGGGTGGCGAGCAGTACTTC
TRBV6-5	TRBJ1-1	once	.	CASSYTHGLGVEAFF	TGTGCCAGCAGTTACACCCACGGTTTAGGGGTTGAAGCTTTCTTT